The entry that follows covers one T cell receptor beta chain sequence. HIV-negative, healthy adults without recent acute infections or vaccinations were the donors. Once extracted for a subset, genomic DNA was divided evenly among several immunoSEQ plates. In the study's own analysis: Junction-only immunoSEQ sequences carried no quality scores, so filtering differed. Some clones are missing from TCRdb's copy, which holds only in-frame ones; the method was immunoSEQ multiplex PCR. V, J and clone size reflect that table, while D and trimming were determined from the DNA. Of 600,000 to 800,000 clones detected, around 70% appear once; the ten largest clones hold around 1.8%. The sample belongs to a study of shared clonotypes between healthy human individuals. V was clipped by 3 bases and J by 6 bases, with 12 bases between them. CDR1 is LNHDA, CDR2 SQIVND, per germline (reference sequence). CDR3 length equals 14 residues.

Sequenced material: memory CD4+ T cells sorted from blood. As to subset: CD45RA-negative fraction. This TCR was recovered from a young woman in good health. This sequence joins TRBV19 and TRBJ1-5, with D possibly being TRBD1 (5 bases). The CDR3 here is CASSMEGESQPQHF. DNA of the CDR3: TGTGCCAGTAGTATGGAAGGGGAAAGTCAGCCCCAGCATTTT.